The clone carrying this T cell receptor (beta chain) has a count of ten or more. The antigen is unknown. Germline CDR1 is KGHSH and CDR2 is LQKENI. V lost 3 bases, J lost 6 bases, and 10 bases stayed unmatched. The CDR3 spans 16 residues. Time point given: pre-sensitization, week 0. Specified treatment: therapeutic diphenylcyclopropenone sensitization with weekly scalp DPC. Blood draws came before every patch-test application. The data originate from a study of human T cells and chemical hapten exposure. Study-level points and caveats: PT1 expanded TCR numbers rose with patch test score. Among expanded TCRs, significantly more large CDR3 similarity clusters formed than among controls.

Unique molecular identifiers were affixed to discrete cDNA molecules within the library. Each CDR3 protein gets one entry after TCRdb re-called the RACE reads with MiXCR. The table shows 55,000 to 75,000 distinct CDR3 sequences, with about 7% occurring only once. V and J are TRBV18 and TRBJ2-1, with 8 bases that match TRBD2. The specimen was whole blood, collected in connection with sensitization to the hapten diphenylcyclopropenone (DPC). This clonotype originated in a woman aged 30 to 39 with alopecia areata. Some clones in this sample may be carry-over from other donors' samples. The CDR3 reads CASSPPGLGEGNEQFF. The CDR3 coding sequence is TGTGCCAGCTCACCTCCGGGACTAGGCGAGGGCAATGAGCAGTTCTTC.